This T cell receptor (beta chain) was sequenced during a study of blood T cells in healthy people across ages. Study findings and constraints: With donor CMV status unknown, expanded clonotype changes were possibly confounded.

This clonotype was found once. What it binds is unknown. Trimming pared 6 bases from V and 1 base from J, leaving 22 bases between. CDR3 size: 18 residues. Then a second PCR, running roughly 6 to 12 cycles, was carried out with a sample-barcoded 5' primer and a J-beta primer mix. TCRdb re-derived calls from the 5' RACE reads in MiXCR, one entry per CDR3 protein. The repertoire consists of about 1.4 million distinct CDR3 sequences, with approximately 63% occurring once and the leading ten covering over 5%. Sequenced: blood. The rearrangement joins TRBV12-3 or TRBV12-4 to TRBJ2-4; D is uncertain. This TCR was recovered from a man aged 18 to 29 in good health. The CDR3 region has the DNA TGTGCCAGCAGCCTCGCTGGTCGGCAACTGTTTGCCAAAAACATTCAGTACTTC. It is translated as CASSLAGRQLFAKNIQYF.